This T cell receptor beta chain was sequenced for a study of T cell responses to AZD1222 COVID-19 vaccine. Only in-frame clones appear in the TCRdb table, and some are missing; sequencing was by immunoSEQ multiplex PCR. The table lists approximately 110,000 clones, about nine tenths of them singletons. CDR1 is SGHNT, CDR2 YYREEE, per germline (reference sequence). CDR3 length: 14 amino acids. The J segment lost 7 bases and the V segment lost 3 bases, leaving 0 bases of the junction unmatched. V is TRBV5-4 and J is TRBJ1-6; TRBD1 aligns across 11 bases. The sequence derives from an adult in good health. The source material was peripheral blood, sampled on day 0 of AZD1222 vaccination. Written as DNA, the CDR3 is TGTGCCAGCAGCTGGACAGGGGGCAATTCACCCCTCCACTTT. It yields the protein CASSWTGGNSPLHF.